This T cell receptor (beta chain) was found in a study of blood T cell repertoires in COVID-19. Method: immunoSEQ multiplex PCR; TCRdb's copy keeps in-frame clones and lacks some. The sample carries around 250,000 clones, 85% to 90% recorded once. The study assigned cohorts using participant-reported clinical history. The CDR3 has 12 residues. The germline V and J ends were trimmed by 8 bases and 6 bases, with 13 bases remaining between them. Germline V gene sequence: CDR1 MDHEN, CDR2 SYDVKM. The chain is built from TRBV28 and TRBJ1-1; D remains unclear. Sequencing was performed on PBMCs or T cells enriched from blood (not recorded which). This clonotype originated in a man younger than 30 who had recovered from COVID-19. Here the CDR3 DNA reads TGTGCCAGCGAGGGTCCGAATCCTGAAGCTTTCTTT. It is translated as CASEGPNPEAFF.